The source of this T cell receptor beta chain is a study of graft-versus-host responses after intestinal transplantation (dated by TCRdb to the early 2020s). With respect to the entire study: The transplants that recipients received were multivisceral, liver-intestinal, or isolated intestinal. After intestinal transplantation, graft-versus-host and host-versus-graft alloreactive T cell clones in the graft, circulation and bone marrow were tracked using bulk TCR-beta CDR3 sequencing. Alloreactive clones were identified by sequencing pre-transplant mixed lymphocyte reaction products and comparing these products with unstimulated pre-transplant donor and recipient T cells. Of the approximately 24 intestinal transplant recipients enrolled in the cohort, one of whom was a retransplant, a few patients without pretransplant specimens were excluded. Every recipient was given anti-thymocyte globulin induction, then maintenance tacrolimus and steroids for around three years. Rather than being sequenced by the commercial service, samples from a few later patients were sequenced in-house on an Illumina MiSeq and processed with MiXCR. A peak of at least 4% donor T cells among recipient peripheral blood mononuclear cells was the definition used for donor T cell macrochimerism.

The sample's time point, from its label and the paper: cells obtained before transplantation from donor or recipient. CD3+CD4+ and CD3+CD8+ populations were FACS-sorted from unstimulated pre-transplant donor and recipient cells taken from spleen or lymph nodes. Summary of the overall study and its limitations: Patients with donor T cell macrochimerism had high GvH to HvG T cell clonal ratios in their allografts. The conclusions were limited by the relatively low number and heterogeneity of the intestinal transplant patients. GvH clones were detected in recipient bone marrow, and some of these GvH clones were observed earlier in ileal mucosa or blood, consistent with an intestinal mucosal origin. Peak levels of circulating GvH clones were associated with declines in HvG clones early after transplant.

Relative to germline, V is missing 3 bases and J is missing 3 bases, with 5 bases of the junction outside any gene match. The CDR3 numbers 15 residues from cysteine through phenylalanine. Only the CDR3 DNA is retained, 45 bases long and in frame from the first base. Per the germline V gene, SGHTS is the CDR1 and YDEGEE is the CDR2. Libraries were built with the immunoSEQ multiplex PCR assay. For most patients, genomic DNA was isolated using the Qiagen DNeasy Blood and Tissue Kit and was shipped frozen to Adaptive Biotechnologies for TCR sequencing. For most patients, genomic DNA was subjected to high-throughput TCR-beta CDR3 sequencing by Adaptive Biotechnologies. The published analysis was carried out like this. Adaptive's ImmunoSEQ software was the source of the TCR sequencing data for 18 patients, while a few other patients were processed with MiXCR and VDJtools. To correct CD4 versus CD8 sorting errors, any sequence found in both subsets at a frequency ratio below 5:1 was removed. CDR3 nucleotide sequences shared by donor and recipient were removed because the origin of these sequences could not be assigned. To be classed as alloreactive, a clone needed at least 2-fold expansion over unstimulated cells and a minimum CFSE-low frequency of 0.002% (template counts) or 0.001% (read counts). Clones were considered mappable if detected in sequenced pre-transplant spleen, lymph node, or MLR CFSE-low populations of the donor or recipient. The cumulative frequency of alloreactive clones was calculated as a percentage of all sequences, weighted by copy number. TCRdb obtained this table from immuneACCESS and retained in-frame rearrangements with V and J assigned. These tables miss some clones; where compared with another copy, unresolved V genes account for less than half of the shortfall, and the remainder is unexplained. V and J calls and clone size follow that table, whereas D and trimming were derived from the DNA. Here the sample has about 82,000 clones; 91% occur a single time. The ten largest clones represent over 0.08% of the sample.

Notes on this clone: The clone's antigen remains unknown. No qualities accompany the bases; no much larger clone lies one base away.

The sequencing here drew on unstimulated CD4+ T cells sorted from spleen or lymph node cells, taken before intestinal transplant. Here the chain combines TRBV5-8 and TRBJ2-1; TRBD2 lines up with 8 middle nucleotides. The receptor comes from a human donor who received an intestinal transplant. The DNA reads TGTGCCAGCAGCTCGGGACTAGTGCTCTACAATGAGCAGTTCTTC. Its protein is CASSSGLVLYNEQFF.